Below, 15 T cell receptor beta chains from the same sample are listed, as sequenced in a study of OX40 agonist ivuxolimab in advanced cancers. TCRdb's table, derived via immunoSEQ multiplex PCR, lists solely in-frame clones and lacks some. The sample lists more than 85,000 clones; roughly 85% were seen once. The sequenced sample was CD4+ or CD8+ T cells sorted from blood, obtained in a trial of the OX40 agonist ivuxolimab. Source of these receptors: an adult with an advanced solid tumor such as melanoma, head and neck, liver or kidney cancer.

The chain joins TRBV5-8 to TRBJ1-4, with a possible D match to TRBD1 (6 bases). Trimming pared 4 bases from V and 15 bases from J, leaving 13 bases between. Germline V gene lookup returns CDR1 SGHTS and CDR2 YDEGEE. This CDR3 region has 11 residues. Here the CDR3 reads CASSPGGGLFF. Here the CDR3 DNA reads TGTGCCAGCAGCCCTGGGGGGGGCTTGTTTTTT.

This clone was seen just once. V usage is TRBV4-3 and J usage is TRBJ2-7; 11 nucleotides match TRBD2. Germline lookup yields CDR1 LGHNA and CDR2 YSLEER. Trimming took 0 bases from V and 2 from J; bases not matched to a gene: 9. This CDR3 contains 18 residues. The CDR3 DNA follows: TGCGCCAGCAGCCAAGATCGGGTAGCGGGGGGGTATGCCTACGAGCAGTACTTC. Amino acids: CASSQDRVAGGYAYEQYF.

The J gene is TRBJ2-1, the V gene TRBV10-1, with 7 bases aligning to TRBD2. The CDR3 is made up of 13 amino acids. Per the germline V gene, CDR1 is WNHNN and CDR2 is SYGVQD (reference sequence). V was pared by 4 bases and J by 8 bases, with 5 bases of the junction left unmatched. The CDR3 protein is CASSGTSVDEQFF. The CDR3 bases are TGCGCCAGCAGTGGGACTAGTGTCGATGAGCAGTTCTTC.

Only one count was recorded for this clone. This chain links TRBV6-1 with TRBJ2-5, with D perhaps matching TRBD2 (6 bases). The CDR3 contains 15 residues. Per germline, CDR1 MNHNS and CDR2 SASEGT. Trimming removed 2 bases at V and 5 bases at J, with 15 bases between. The CDR3 sequence is CASSESQVGGETQYF. The CDR3 nucleotides are TGTGCCAGCAGTGAATCACAGGTTGGGGGGGAGACCCAGTACTTC.

The V gene is TRBV15, the J gene TRBJ1-3; possible D gene TRBD1, 5 bases. CDR3 length: 16 amino acids. V dropped 3 bases and J dropped 8 bases, with 20 bases sitting between them. From germline, CDR1 is LNHNV and CDR2 YYDKDF (reference sequence). CDR3 sequence (DNA): TGTGCCACCAGCAGGGAACACGCCAGGGTTACGGACACCATATATTTT. This encodes CATSREHARVTDTIYF.

The chain uses TRBV4-2 and TRBJ1-1, with D perhaps matching TRBD1 (5 bases). Deletions cut 2 bases from V and 1 base from J, with 8 bases between. The CDR3 consists of 14 residues. Germline lookup yields CDR1 LGHNA and CDR2 YNFKEQ. The CDR3 sequence is CASSQKGQNTEAFF. The CDR3 DNA follows: TGTGCCAGCAGCCAAAAAGGACAGAACACTGAAGCTTTCTTT.

The CDR3: CASSYRSLNQPQHF. CDR3 nucleotides: TGTGCCAGCAGTTACCGTTCGTTGAATCAGCCCCAGCATTTT. The J gene is TRBJ1-5, the V gene TRBV6-5; D gene unclear. The V and J ends lost 2 bases and 4 bases respectively, with 9 bases between them. Germline assignment: CDR1 MNHEY and CDR2 SVGAGI. This CDR3 spans 14 amino acids.

The chain employs TRBV9 and TRBJ2-5; D remains unclear. The CDR3 is made up of 13 amino acids. Germline CDR1 SGDLS, CDR2 YYNGEE. V lost 4 bases, J lost 8 bases, and 15 bases lay in between. The CDR3 sequence: CASSRDVQFTQYF. In nucleotides, the CDR3 is TGTGCCAGCAGCCGAGATGTCCAATTCACCCAGTACTTC.

This chain uses TRBV27 with TRBJ1-2; unclear D gene. The germline CDR1 and CDR2 sequences are MNHEY and SMNVEV (reference sequence). V gave up 2 bases and J gave up 6 bases, with 13 bases separating them. This CDR3 has 14 residues. For the CDR3, the DNA is TGTGCCAGCAGTTTAAGGCCAGGCGACCATGGCTACACCTTC. Its translation is CASSLRPGDHGYTF.

The gene calls are TRBV2 and TRBJ2-7; unclear D gene. CDR3 length equals 15 residues. The germline V gene encodes CDR1 SNHLY and CDR2 FYNNEI. Trimming cost V 5 bases and J 0 bases, with 14 bases left between them. The CDR3 DNA reads as TGTGCCAGCAGTTCTACCCAGGAGAGCTCCTACGAGCAGTACTTC. Translated, it gives CASSSTQESSYEQYF.

The genes are TRBV4-2 and TRBJ1-2; 9 bases match TRBD1. CDR3 length: 16 residues. CDR1 and CDR2 from the germline V gene are LGHNA and YNFKEQ. The J segment lost 2 bases and the V segment lost 2 bases, leaving 6 bases of the junction unmatched. The CDR3 DNA reads TGTGCCAGCAGCCAACTCCCCGGGACAGGGAACTATGGCTACACCTTC. The encoded protein is CASSQLPGTGNYGYTF.

V is TRBV5-5 and J is TRBJ1-2; D unclear. The CDR3 is 13 residues long. V shed 2 bases and J shed 4 bases, with 9 bases lying between them. Germline V gene data show CDR1 as SGHKS and CDR2 as YYEKEE (reference sequence). The CDR3: CASSFSGTYGYTF. CDR3 bases: TGTGCCAGCAGCTTTTCAGGAACCTATGGCTACACCTTC.

This clone was picked up one time. CDR3 sequence (DNA): TGTGCCAGCACCGAAGGGGGCTACACAGATACGCAGTATTTT. This translates into CASTEGGYTDTQYF. The gene calls are TRBV6-5 and TRBJ2-3, with 7 bases lining up with TRBD1. Germline trimming cut 7 bases from V and 2 bases from J; bases unmatched to any gene: 6. Germline CDR1 and CDR2: MNHEY and SVGAGI. This CDR3 is built from 14 residues.

The V gene is TRBV14, the J gene TRBJ2-7, with D tentatively TRBD1 (7 bases). CDR3 length equals 15 residues. Trimming cost V 4 bases and J 1 base, with 14 bases left between them. Per germline, CDR1 SGHDN and CDR2 FVKESK. The CDR3 nucleotides are TGTGCCAGCAGCCCCCGGAGGGGGCAGTCCTACGAGCAGTACTTC. Its protein product is CASSPRRGQSYEQYF.

The rearrangement joins TRBV10-2 to TRBJ2-3; D is undetermined. Trimming took 2 bases from V and 1 from J, leaving 7 bases between them. CDR1 and CDR2 (germline): WSHSY, SAAADI. The CDR3 has 14 residues. The CDR3 spells CASSEVSGTDTQYF. DNA of the CDR3: TGCGCCAGCAGTGAGGTCTCAGGCACAGATACGCAGTATTTT.